This paragraph covers one T cell receptor (beta chain) sequence. Its recognized antigen is unknown. It has no much larger one-base neighbor in the sample; base qualities were not kept. Libraries were built with the immunoSEQ multiplex PCR assay. TCRdb stores this immuneACCESS table with in-frame sequences only. Part of the clones is absent; in the studies checked, under half of the shortfall reflects unresolved V genes, and no reason is known for the rest. The sample data list 58,000 or so clones, and 70% to 90% of these were observed just once. Under 2% of the sample goes to the ten largest clones. The record originates from a study of T cell changes during pregnancy in multiple sclerosis (dated by TCRdb to between 2018 and 2021). Looking at the study overall: The study examined how the T cell repertoire changed over the course of pregnancy in women with multiple sclerosis.

This receptor was obtained from a female donor with multiple sclerosis, enrolled in a pregnancy study. This material consisted of peripheral blood, taken after pregnancy.

Read as DNA, the sequence is TGTGCCAGCAGCAACTCTCCCCGCGGGGGGAGGGCTTCTAACTATGGCTACACCTTC. It translates as CASSNSPRGGRASNYGYTF. The V gene is TRBV7-2 and the J gene is TRBJ1-2; the D region possibly corresponds to TRBD1 (5 bases align). Relative to germline, V is 5 bases shorter and J is 0 bases shorter, with 25 bases between their ends. Taken from the germline V gene, the CDR1 and CDR2 loops are SGHTA and FQGNSA. The CDR3 goes from the cysteine to the phenylalanine over 19 residues. The retained sequence is limited to the CDR3, 57 bases, with the frame set at the first base.